What follows are 22 T cell receptor beta chains derived from one specimen sequenced in a study of blood T cell repertoires in COVID-19. Repertoires were generated with immunoSEQ multiplex PCR, while TCRdb's copy carries only in-frame clones and drops some. Found here are 280,000 or so clones, 83% of them singletons; the top ten hold 8% to 9.5%. Sequencing was carried out using peripheral blood. These receptors all come from a woman aged 50 to 65 who had recovered from COVID-19.

This sequence joins TRBV6-4 and TRBJ2-6; weak D call: TRBD1 (5 bases). Between the trimmed V and J ends, which lost 2 bases and 3 bases, there was a span of 8 bases. The CDR3 length is 15 residues. The V gene's germline CDR1 is MRHNA and CDR2 SNTAGT. CDR3 nucleotides: TGTGCCAGCAGTGACACCCAGGGTGGGGCCAACGTCCTGACTTTC. It yields the protein CASSDTQGGANVLTF.

The chain recombines TRBV27 with TRBJ2-1; a possible D gene is TRBD1 (6 bases). Germline lookup yields CDR1 MNHEY and CDR2 SMNVEV (reference sequence). V was trimmed by 5 bases and J by 7 bases, leaving 21 bases between them. The CDR3 loop spans 16 amino acids. As DNA, the CDR3 is TGTGCCAGCAGTCCTACAGGGTCCCAGACGGGGAATGAGCAGTTCTTC. Amino acid sequence: CASSPTGSQTGNEQFF.

The chain is built from TRBV30 and TRBJ2-7; 9 bases match TRBD1. The CDR3 covers 13 residues. Germline CDR1 and CDR2: GTSNPN and SVGIG (reference sequence). The V and J ends lost 4 bases and 6 bases, in that order; junction bases with no gene match: 7. In DNA form, the CDR3 reads TGTGCCTGGAAGGGGACAGGGAGTGGCGAGCAGTACTTC. Encoded protein: CAWKGTGSGEQYF.

The V and J genes are TRBV6-2 or TRBV6-3 and TRBJ2-1; 9 bases line up with TRBD1. The CDR3 length is 17 residues. Germline V gene sequence: CDR1 MNHEY, CDR2 SVGEGT. V shed 0 bases and J 6 bases; nucleotides not matched to a gene: 9. CDR3 in DNA: TGTGCCAGCAGTTACTCGTTTGGACAGGGGTTAGGCAATGAGCAGTTCTTC. Amino acids: CASSYSFGQGLGNEQFF.

This clone was observed many times. The V call is TRBV27, the J call TRBJ2-7; TRBD2 matches at 9 bases. V lost 2 bases to trimming and J lost 3 bases; unmatched junction nucleotides: 5. This CDR3 is 15 amino acids long. The germline V gene encodes CDR1 MNHEY and CDR2 SMNVEV (reference sequence). The CDR3 region has the DNA TGTGCCAGCAGTTTAATGGCGGGGGGGATCTACGAGCAGTACTTC. Amino acids: CASSLMAGGIYEQYF.

This clone was counted a few times. The chain combines TRBV6-2 or TRBV6-3 with TRBJ1-1, with D unresolved. Germline V CDR1 and CDR2: MNHEY, SVGEGT. Trimming took off 5 bases at V and 3 bases at J, with 4 bases between the two ends. CDR3 length: 11 amino acids. The CDR3 coding sequence is TGTGCCAGCAGTCGGGACACTGAAGCTTTCTTT. As protein: CASSRDTEAFF.

The chain carries TRBV3-1 (or the pseudogene TRBV3-2) and TRBJ2-1; D remains ambiguous. Germline V gene sequence: CDR1 LGHDT, CDR2 YNNKEL (reference sequence). V was trimmed by 0 bases and J by 10 bases, leaving 10 bases between them. CDR3 length: 13 amino acids. CDR3 coding DNA: TGTGCCAGCAGCCAAGATCTTCCCCTAGAGCAGTTCTTC. The encoded protein is CASSQDLPLEQFF.

This chain links TRBV27 with TRBJ2-5, with D perhaps TRBD1 (6 bases). The CDR3 extends over 15 amino acids. CDR1 and CDR2 (germline): MNHEY, SMNVEV (reference sequence). V gave up 4 bases and J gave up 1 base, with 13 bases separating them. The CDR3 nucleotides read TGTGCCAGCAGTTCAAGCCAGGGGATCCAAGAGACCCAGTACTTC. Its protein is CASSSSQGIQETQYF.

DNA of the CDR3: TGTGCCAGCAGCTTAGACAGGGCTGACAATGAGCAGTTCTTC. Amino acid sequence: CASSLDRADNEQFF. This chain connects TRBV7-9 to TRBJ2-1, with D perhaps matching TRBD1 (6 bases). This CDR3 region has 14 residues. V lost 1 base to trimming and J lost 5 bases, with 9 bases between them. Germline CDR1 and CDR2: SEHNR and FQNEAQ (reference sequence).

This clone was seen a single time. This rearrangement joins TRBV21-1 to TRBJ2-7; TRBD1 is taken as the D call from the table, unchecked against the DNA. TRBV21-1 is flagged as a pseudogene. This CDR3 spans 18 amino acids. CDR3 in DNA: TGTGCCAGCAGCAAAGGACAGCCTCAAAGCTTTTCCAACTACGAGCAGTACTTC. Translating gives CASSKGQPQSFSNYEQYF.

The rearrangement uses TRBV7-2 and TRBJ2-7, with TRBD2 identical over 9 bases. The CDR3 contains 15 residues. The germline gives CDR1 SGHTA, CDR2 FQGNSA. V shed 3 bases and J 7 bases; nucleotides not matched to a gene: 10. This chain's CDR3 is CASSFVVSGGKEQYF. The CDR3 coding sequence is TGTGCCAGCAGCTTTGTAGTCAGCGGGGGGAAAGAGCAGTACTTC.

The J gene is TRBJ2-7, the V gene TRBV4-3; TRBD1 matches 7 bases. The CDR3 spans 16 residues. Germline V lookup: CDR1 LGHNA, CDR2 YSLEER. V was clipped by 2 bases and J by 3 bases; unmatched bases: 10. CDR3 sequence (DNA): TGCGCCAGCAGCCAACTGTCCACGACAGGGTACTACGAGCAGTACTTC. Amino acid sequence: CASSQLSTTGYYEQYF.

The V and J genes are TRBV29-1 and TRBJ1-4; the match to TRBD1 covers 9 bases. Germline values: CDR1 SQVTM, CDR2 ANQGSEA. The junction had 10 bases not matched to a gene; V was cut back by 8 bases and J by 12 bases. This CDR3 comprises 12 residues. As DNA, the CDR3 is TGCAGCACGACACGGGACAGGGACCAACTGTTTTTT. Residues: CSTTRDRDQLFF.

This clone was seen a handful of times. CDR3 bases: TGCAGTGCTGGACACTACACTGAAGCTTTCTTT. It is translated as CSAGHYTEAFF. The rearrangement uses TRBV20-1 and TRBJ1-1; D is perhaps TRBD1 (5 bases). This CDR3 spans 11 amino acids. The V gene's germline CDR1 is DFQATT and CDR2 SNEGSKA (reference sequence). Trimming removed 5 bases from V and 3 bases from J, with 7 bases in between.

This clone was observed a handful of times. The genes are TRBV19 and TRBJ2-2; tentatively, D is TRBD2 (5 bases). CDR1 and CDR2 from the germline V gene are LNHDA and SQIVND (reference sequence). The CDR3 contains 15 residues. Between the trimmed V and J ends, which lost 5 bases and 0 bases, there was a span of 10 bases. The CDR3 DNA reads as TGTGCCAGTAGTTGGTCGGACTCGAACACCGGGGAGCTGTTTTTT. It is translated as CASSWSDSNTGELFF.

The CDR3 DNA reads TGTGCCAGTAGTTTACCGGGACAGAGGAACACCGGGGAGCTGTTTTTT. Translated: CASSLPGQRNTGELFF. The chain joins TRBV19 to TRBJ2-2; 7 bases are a match to TRBD1. The V and J ends lost 5 bases and 1 base, in that order; junction bases with no gene match: 7. The germline gives CDR1 LNHDA, CDR2 SQIVND (reference sequence). CDR3 length: 16 residues.

V and J are TRBV28 and TRBJ2-7; possibly TRBD1 for D (5 bases). This CDR3 spans 11 amino acids. V gave up 6 bases and J gave up 4 bases, with 7 bases separating them. Germline-derived CDR1 and CDR2 are MDHEN and SYDVKM. The CDR3 loop reads CASRGQYEQYF. DNA of the CDR3: TGTGCCAGCAGGGGGCAATACGAGCAGTACTTC.

This chain links TRBV5-1 with TRBJ1-4; 9 bases match TRBD1. The CDR3 extends over 15 amino acids. V shed 4 bases and J 8 bases; nucleotides not matched to a gene: 9. The V gene's germline CDR1 is SGHRS and CDR2 YFSETQ. In nucleotides, the CDR3 is TGCGCCAGCAGCCGCGGGGACAGGGTCCGAGAAAAACTGTTTTTT. Encoded protein: CASSRGDRVREKLFF.

The count of this clone is one. The genes are TRBV4-3 and TRBJ1-3; no firm D call. The CDR3 is 14 residues long. Trimming removed 1 base at V and 5 bases at J, with 9 bases between. CDR1 and CDR2 from the germline V gene are LGHNA and YSLEER. The CDR3 nucleotides read TGCGCCAGCAGCCAAGGTTCAGATAGAAACACCATATATTTT. Its translation is CASSQGSDRNTIYF.

The chain links TRBV11-2 to TRBJ2-7, with 8 positions matching TRBD1. The CDR3 is made up of 15 amino acids. Germline V lookup: CDR1 SGHAT, CDR2 FQNNGV. The V and J ends lost 5 bases and 3 bases, in that order; junction bases with no gene match: 9. The CDR3 DNA follows: TGTGCCAGCAGCATCCGGACAGGGAGGATCTACGAGCAGTACTTC. Encoded protein: CASSIRTGRIYEQYF.

This chain connects TRBV11-2 to TRBJ2-2; unclear D gene. This CDR3 contains 15 residues. Deletions cut 2 bases from V and 4 bases from J, with 11 bases between. Germline CDR1 is SGHAT and CDR2 is FQNNGV. The CDR3 nucleotides read TGTGCCAGCAGCTTAAGTGGCGCAGGCACCGGGGAGCTGTTTTTT. Its translation: CASSLSGAGTGELFF. The variable domain in full, completed from reference TRBV11-2 and TRBJ2-2, reads EAGVAQSPRYKIIEKRQSVAFWCNPISGHATLYWYQQILGQGPKLLIQFQNNGVVDDSQLPKDRFSAERLKGVDSTLKIQPAKLEDSAVYLCASSLSGAGTGELFFGEGSRLTVL.

The CDR3 nucleotides read TGTGCCAGCAGCTTGATAGGACAGGGGACCTACGAGCAGTACTTC. Its translation: CASSLIGQGTYEQYF. This chain connects TRBV5-8 to TRBJ2-7; 9 positions agree with TRBD1. Germline lookup yields CDR1 SGHTS and CDR2 YDEGEE. The CDR3 has 15 amino acids. Trimming took 1 base from V and 2 from J; bases not matched to a gene: 4.